This T cell receptor (beta chain) was identified during a study of identifying expanded T cells in peripheral blood. Regarding the study as a whole: Approximately two-week clone count variance significantly increased as total template count grew. Over around two and four weeks, about 15 and 19 clones changed, versus 1.2 between replicates.

During the collection period, no donor immune events like infections were recorded. Points on this clone: No antigen is known for it.

Assay used: immunoSEQ multiplex PCR; TCRdb lists only in-frame clones, some missing. The sample lists approximately 110,000 clones; 85% to 90% were seen once. The sequencing sample was made of blood. The receptor was derived from a person between 18 and 70 years old in good health.

The CDR3 reads CASSEVGGNSGNTIYF. The CDR3 bases are TGCGCCAGCAGCGAGGTGGGGGGGAACTCTGGAAACACCATATATTTT. The V gene is TRBV10-2, the J gene TRBJ1-3; perhaps TRBD1 as D (5 bases). The V and J ends lost 6 bases and 0 bases respectively, with 15 bases between them. CDR3 size: 16 residues. Per germline, CDR1 WSHSY and CDR2 SAAADI.